This entry lists 26 T cell receptor beta chains sequenced from one sample in a study of human T cells and chemical hapten exposure. The sample's time point: patch test 3, about 24 weeks after DPC sensitization. As to treatment: therapeutic diphenylcyclopropenone sensitization with weekly scalp DPC. TCRdb reprocessed the RACE reads with MiXCR, giving one entry per CDR3 protein. The top ten hold approximately 10% of the sample, which has some 89,000 distinct CDR3 sequences, around 25% seen once. This specimen consisted of whole blood, obtained in connection with sensitization to the hapten diphenylcyclopropenone (DPC). The origin of the receptors is a man in his forties with alopecia areata. Some clones in this sample may be carry-over from other donors' samples.

The rearrangement links TRBV28 to TRBJ2-3; possibly TRBD2 for D (5 bases). The V gene's germline CDR1 is MDHEN and CDR2 SYDVKM. With 5 bases removed from V and 1 base from J, the gap between germline ends came to 13 bases. The CDR3 loop spans 15 amino acids. The CDR3 bases are TGTGCCAGCAGTCCCGGGGAGAGTGGCACAGATACGCAGTATTTT. It is translated as CASSPGESGTDTQYF.

Only one count was recorded for this clonotype. V is TRBV12-3 or TRBV12-4 and J is TRBJ2-1, with 7 bases lining up with TRBD2. The CDR3 sequence is 13 residues long. The ends lost 7 bases at V and 2 bases at J; junction bases unmatched: 2. In DNA, the CDR3 is TGTGCCAGCAAGGGGAGGGCCTACAATGAGCAGTTCTTC. Encoded protein: CASKGRAYNEQFF.

This chain uses TRBV6-2 or TRBV6-3 with TRBJ2-7; D is ambiguous. This CDR3 spans 12 amino acids. Trimming cost V 7 bases and J 2 bases, with 9 bases left between them. CDR1 is MNHEY and CDR2 is SVGEGT in the germline V gene. The CDR3 loop reads CASTGRAYEQYF. In DNA form, the CDR3 reads TGTGCCAGCACAGGTCGGGCCTACGAGCAGTACTTC.

The chain combines TRBV11-2 with TRBJ2-3, with 7 bases that match TRBD1. CDR3 length: 12 amino acids. J was trimmed by 6 bases and V by 5 bases; bases with no gene match: 2. Germline-derived CDR1 and CDR2 are SGHAT and FQNNGV. The CDR3 coding sequence is TGTGCCAGCAGCCCGACAGGGGATACGCAGTATTTT. The encoded protein is CASSPTGDTQYF.

The CDR3 loop reads CASSLQGAGTEAFF. The CDR3 nucleotides are TGTGCCAGCAGCTTACAGGGGGCCGGCACTGAAGCTTTCTTT. The V gene is TRBV7-3, the J gene TRBJ1-1; 8 bases line up with TRBD1. Germline assignment: CDR1 SGHTA and CDR2 FQGTGA. The CDR3 consists of 14 residues. J gave up 4 bases and V 2 bases, and 3 bases lay outside the gene matches.

The chain joins TRBV19 to TRBJ2-1, with D tentatively TRBD2 (6 bases). The CDR3 covers 15 residues. Trimming pared 11 bases from V and 3 bases from J, leaving 20 bases between. From germline, CDR1 is LNHDA and CDR2 SQIVND (reference sequence). The CDR3 DNA is TGTGCCGGTATGACCGGACGGGGGTTCTACAATGAGCAGTTCTTC. Translating it yields CAGMTGRGFYNEQFF.

This clonotype was counted a few times. V is TRBV29-1 and J is TRBJ2-2; maybe TRBD1 (6 bases). Germline CDR1 SQVTM, CDR2 ANQGSEA. The CDR3 covers 14 residues. V lost 6 bases to trimming and J lost 1 base, with 12 bases between them. CDR3: CSVLPRGNTGELFF. The CDR3 DNA sequence: TGCAGCGTCCTCCCCAGGGGGAACACCGGGGAGCTGTTTTTT.

This rearrangement joins TRBV28 to TRBJ1-1; TRBD1 matches at 7 bases. CDR3 length equals 18 residues. V was clipped by 4 bases and J by 0 bases; unmatched bases: 14. Per germline, CDR1 MDHEN and CDR2 SYDVKM. The CDR3 loop reads CASSCPPTGTALNTEAFF. DNA for the CDR3: TGTGCCAGCAGTTGCCCCCCAACCGGGACAGCGCTGAACACTGAAGCTTTCTTT.

DNA for the CDR3: TGTGCCATCCTGTCGGGACTAGCGGGAACAGATACGCAGTATTTT. This translates into CAILSGLAGTDTQYF. The gene calls are TRBV10-3 and TRBJ2-3, with 13 bases identical to TRBD2. This CDR3 region has 15 residues. Looked up from germline, CDR1 is ENHRY and CDR2 is SYGVKD. V lost 8 bases to trimming and J lost 3 bases; unmatched junction nucleotides: 5.

This clonotype came up a few times. V and J are TRBV9 and TRBJ2-2, with TRBD2 as a possible D gene (5 bases). V was pared by 4 bases and J by 4 bases, with 20 bases between. This CDR3 has 17 residues. CDR1 SGDLS and CDR2 YYNGEE come from the germline V gene. CDR3 nucleotide sequence: TGTGCCAGCAGCCCTTCCGGACTCGCCGACGCCACCGGGGAGCTGTTTTTT. The encoded protein is CASSPSGLADATGELFF.

The chain employs TRBV12-3 or TRBV12-4 and TRBJ2-7, with D unresolved. Deletions cut 5 bases from V and 4 bases from J, with 21 bases between. The CDR3 has 16 residues. The CDR3 reads CASSPRLSDGLYEQYF. The CDR3 DNA is TGTGCCAGCAGTCCCCGATTGAGCGACGGATTGTACGAGCAGTACTTC.

J is TRBJ2-4 and V is TRBV20-1, with TRBD1 as a possible D gene (5 bases). The V end was cut by 4 bases, the J end by 6 bases, with 22 bases between. This CDR3 comprises 16 residues. Germline V gene sequence: CDR1 DFQATT, CDR2 SNEGSKA (reference sequence). CDR3 in amino acids: CSATPRHRTKGNIQYF. CDR3 in DNA: TGCAGTGCTACCCCCAGGCACAGGACAAAAGGAAACATTCAGTACTTC.

This clonotype was counted only a few times. The rearrangement links TRBV20-1 to TRBJ2-1, with unresolved D. The CDR3 has 17 residues. V gave up 6 bases and J gave up 0 bases, with 21 bases separating them. In germline, CDR1 is DFQATT, CDR2 SNEGSKA (reference sequence). The CDR3 DNA reads as TGCAGTGCAACTATTGAGAGCCGACTCGACTCCTACAATGAGCAGTTCTTC. It encodes CSATIESRLDSYNEQFF.

This clonotype came up a few times. CDR3 in amino acids: CASSGPTETGTQYF. CDR3 in DNA: TGTGCCAGCAGCGGGCCGACAGAGACGGGGACCCAGTACTTC. This chain connects TRBV12-3 or TRBV12-4 to TRBJ2-5; a possible D gene is TRBD1 (5 bases). The CDR3 loop spans 14 amino acids. With 6 bases removed from V and 7 bases from J, the gap between germline ends came to 18 bases.

This clonotype was seen more than once but under ten times. The chain combines TRBV25-1 with TRBJ2-3, with D tentatively TRBD1 (6 bases). CDR1 is MGHDK, CDR2 SYGVNS, per germline. The ends were cut back, 4 bases at V and 2 bases at J, with 16 bases in the middle. The CDR3 has 16 residues. This CDR3 reads CASSVGRGPITDTQYF. The CDR3 coding sequence is TGTGCCAGCAGTGTGGGCAGGGGTCCTATCACAGATACGCAGTATTTT.

The chain has TRBV20-1 and TRBJ1-6; no firm D call. V was cut by 0 bases and J by 0 bases, with 12 bases left in between. CDR3 size: 17 residues. CDR1 and CDR2 from the germline V gene are DFQATT and SNEGSKA (reference sequence). In DNA form, the CDR3 reads TGCAGTGCTAGAGATGGGCGGGCCAACTCCTATAATTCACCCCTCCACTTT. Translation: CSARDGRANSYNSPLHF.

In its sample, this clonotype was seen a few times. The chain uses TRBV9 and TRBJ1-6, with D tentatively TRBD1 (5 bases). The CDR3 has 16 amino acids. CDR1 and CDR2 (germline): SGDLS, YYNGEE. Trimming stripped 0 bases from V and 7 bases from J, with 14 bases between. This chain's CDR3 is CASSVAPGVSNSPLHF. The CDR3 coding sequence is TGTGCCAGCAGCGTAGCCCCGGGGGTGTCCAATTCACCCCTCCACTTT.

The table lists this clonotype with a few counts. This chain uses TRBV30 with TRBJ1-6, with TRBD1 matching over 7 bases. The CDR3 is 13 amino acids. With V trimmed by 5 bases and J by 7 bases, 5 bases remained unmatched. Germline values: CDR1 GTSNPN, CDR2 SVGIG (reference sequence). Written as DNA, the CDR3 is TGTGCCTGGGCGACAGGGAGGAATTCACCCCTCCACTTT. Its translation is CAWATGRNSPLHF.

This clonotype showed up just a few times. The rearrangement joins TRBV7-8 to TRBJ2-1; D gene uncertain. This CDR3 has 12 residues. Trimming removed 5 bases from V and 6 bases from J, with 8 bases in between. Germline-derived CDR1 and CDR2 are SGHVS and FQNEAQ. DNA for the CDR3: TGTGCCAGCAGCCCAGTTCTCAATGAGCAGTTCTTC. It yields the protein CASSPVLNEQFF.

The rearrangement links TRBV2 to TRBJ2-1; the D call may be TRBD1 or TRBD2 (5 bases each). The CDR3 covers 15 residues. V was cut by 1 base and J by 8 bases, with 15 bases left in between. Germline loops: CDR1 SNHLY, CDR2 FYNNEI. CDR3 loop: CASSEEGTGGHEQFF. The CDR3 nucleotides are TGTGCCAGCAGTGAAGAAGGGACGGGTGGCCATGAGCAGTTCTTC.

The V call is TRBV7-6, the J call TRBJ2-7; 8 nucleotides agree with TRBD2. Germline V gene lookup returns CDR1 SGHVS and CDR2 FNYEAQ. V trimming: 1 base; J trimming: 4 bases; junction bases outside the gene matches: 6. The CDR3 covers 15 residues. The DNA of the CDR3 is TGTGCCAGCAGCTTAGAGCTAGCGGGCGTTTACGAGCAGTACTTC. This sequence encodes CASSLELAGVYEQYF.

This clonotype was counted once. The chain recombines TRBV2 with TRBJ1-4, with TRBD1 matching 7 bases. V lost 6 bases and J lost 5; bases outside the gene matches: 9. From germline, CDR1 is SNHLY and CDR2 FYNNEI. The CDR3 runs 15 residues. The DNA for the CDR3 is TGTGCCAGCAGATCCTACGGACAGGCGAATGAAAAACTGTTTTTT. Its protein product is CASRSYGQANEKLFF.

This rearrangement joins TRBV3-1 to TRBJ2-5, with TRBD2 matching over 10 bases. The junction had 4 bases not matched to a gene; V was cut back by 1 base and J by 2 bases. This CDR3 region has 16 residues. Per germline, CDR1 LGHDT and CDR2 YNNKEL (reference sequence). The CDR3 sequence is CASSQVLAGRQETQYF. The CDR3 region has the DNA TGTGCCAGCAGCCAAGTACTAGCGGGACGACAAGAGACCCAGTACTTC.

This clonotype was counted between two and nine times. The chain is built from TRBV6-4 and TRBJ2-2; D unresolved. Germline V gives CDR1 MRHNA, CDR2 SNTAGT. This CDR3 is built from 15 residues. V was cut by 8 bases and J by 3 bases, with 16 bases left in between. This CDR3 reads CASQKEERDTGELFF. The CDR3 nucleotides read TGTGCCAGCCAGAAAGAAGAAAGAGACACCGGGGAGCTGTTTTTT.

The chain carries TRBV9 and TRBJ2-3; 9 nucleotides align to TRBD2. The CDR3 has 17 amino acids. CDR1 SGDLS and CDR2 YYNGEE come from the germline V gene. The V and J ends lost 4 bases and 5 bases, in that order; junction bases with no gene match: 14. The CDR3 region is CASSLSPLSGSGDTQYF. The CDR3 bases are TGTGCCAGCAGCCTCAGCCCGCTTAGCGGGAGTGGAGATACGCAGTATTTT. Variable domain in full (rest from reference TRBV9 and TRBJ2-3): DSGVTQTPKHLITATGQRVTLRCSPRSGDLSVYWYQQSLDQGLQFLIQYYNGEERAKGNILERFSAQQFPDLHSELNLSSLELGDSALYFCASSLSPLSGSGDTQYFGPGTRLTVL.

This clonotype has just one count. The rearrangement joins TRBV7-9 to TRBJ2-7; possible D gene TRBD1, 7 bases. Per the germline V gene, CDR1 is SEHNR and CDR2 is FQNEAQ (reference sequence). The CDR3 is made up of 15 amino acids. Between the trimmed V and J ends, which lost 1 base and 4 bases, there was a span of 14 bases. CDR3 nucleotides: TGTGCCAGCAGCTTAGTGGGGGGCAGGGGGTACGAGCAGTACTTC. Translating it yields CASSLVGGRGYEQYF.